The clone carrying this T cell receptor (beta chain) was observed a few times. The antigen is undetermined. CDR1 is MRHNA, CDR2 SNTAGT, per germline. Trimming removed 3 bases from V and 6 bases from J; junction bases left unmatched: 4. This CDR3 has 15 amino acids. These data come from a study of radiation and T cells in renal cell carcinoma. Broader study findings: Top tumor clonotypes rose in blood 2 weeks post-radiation, then contracted.

Produced via immunoSEQ multiplex PCR; TCRdb's table is partial and in-frame only. The sample lists about 130,000 clones, roughly four fifths occurring once. Described time point: blood 2 weeks post-SBRT. The treatment is: 15 Gy SBRT to primary tumor, nephrectomy 4 weeks later. Material: blood, obtained from a patient whose treatment included radiotherapy and nephrectomy. The rearrangement joins TRBV6-4 to TRBJ2-1; 11 bases are shared with TRBD1. The TCR was taken from a man aged 45-60 years with renal cell carcinoma. Here the CDR3 reads CASSDWDRGFNEQFF. Here the CDR3 DNA reads TGTGCCAGCAGTGATTGGGACAGGGGGTTCAATGAGCAGTTCTTC.